Here is one T cell receptor beta chain with its context. Source study methods: How many nucleated cells were present was estimated from reference gene primer amplification. Measured with immunoSEQ multiplex PCR; TCRdb has only the in-frame clones, and not every one. The V and J calls and clone size come from that table; D and trimming were worked out from the DNA. The data contain 120,000 or so clones, 88% of them singletons. This CDR3 contains 14 residues. V lost 1 base and J 4 bases, leaving 12 bases between the germline ends. From germline, CDR1 is SGHTS and CDR2 YDEGEE. These data belong to a study of blood T cell repertoires in COVID-19. The overall study: Acute and convalescent COVID-19 specimens originated in the United States, Italy and Spain. T cells, B-cell-depleted T cells, or PBMCs supplied cDNA or gDNA.

V gene TRBV5-8 combines with J gene TRBJ2-7; D remains unclear. Specimen: peripheral blood. The TCR comes from a woman aged 45-65 years with active or convalescent COVID-19. The CDR3 region has the DNA TGTGCCAGCAGCTTGCTAAGCTCTAGGTACGAGCAGTACTTC. Translating gives CASSLLSSRYEQYF.